Following are 7 T cell receptor beta chains from one sample sequenced in a study of T cell responses to AZD1222 COVID-19 vaccine. Assay used: immunoSEQ multiplex PCR; TCRdb lists only in-frame clones, some missing. The sample contains 75,000 to 90,000 clones, approximately 83% of which appear only once. The material was peripheral blood, obtained 28 days after the second AZD1222 dose. The receptors originated from an adult who received the AZD1222 COVID-19 vaccine.

This clone was observed a single time. J is TRBJ2-1 and V is TRBV9; TRBD1 agrees at 8 bases. Germline V gene lookup returns CDR1 SGDLS and CDR2 YYNGEE. This CDR3 has 15 amino acids. The V gene end was trimmed by 4 bases and the J gene end by 5 bases; junction bases not matched to a gene: 8. The CDR3 coding sequence is TGTGCCAGCAGCTTTCCGGGACAGGCGAACAATGAGCAGTTCTTC. As protein: CASSFPGQANNEQFF.

In this sample, this clone turned up a few times. This sequence joins TRBV27 and TRBJ2-1, with a possible D match to TRBD2 (6 bases). Trimming took off 4 bases at V and 5 bases at J, with 12 bases between the two ends. Germline values: CDR1 MNHEY, CDR2 SMNVEV (reference sequence). The CDR3 runs to 14 residues. CDR3 sequence (DNA): TGTGCCAGCAGTTCTCGGACTACCGACAATGAGCAGTTCTTC. Its protein product is CASSSRTTDNEQFF.

The genes are TRBV2 and TRBJ2-5; 7 nucleotides align to TRBD2. The CDR3 loop spans 13 amino acids. The trim removed 6 bases at V and 4 bases at J, leaving 5 bases unmatched. CDR1 SNHLY and CDR2 FYNNEI come from the germline V gene. DNA of the CDR3: TGTGCCAGCAGAGGACTAGAACTAGAGACCCAGTACTTC. Translation: CASRGLELETQYF.

Worth noting for this clone: Other DNA sequences in the same sample also yield this CDR3. The chain is built from TRBV27 and TRBJ1-2; D is ambiguous. Germline CDR1 and CDR2: MNHEY and SMNVEV (reference sequence). CDR3 length: 12 amino acids. Deletions cut 5 bases from V and 5 bases from J, with 9 bases between. The CDR3, as DNA: TGTGCCAGCAGTCCACTAGGTTATGGCTACACCTTC. This encodes CASSPLGYGYTF.

This sequence joins TRBV19 and TRBJ2-5; D possibly uses TRBD1 or TRBD2 (5 bases each). Trimming took off 6 bases at V and 4 bases at J, with 12 bases between the two ends. Germline V gene data show CDR1 as LNHDA and CDR2 as SQIVND (reference sequence). The CDR3 consists of 13 residues. CDR3 nucleotides: TGTGCCAGTAGCGACAGCGGACCAGAGACCCAGTACTTC. It encodes CASSDSGPETQYF.

The CDR3 region has the DNA TGTGCCAGCAGCTTAGAGGGGATCAGCAATCAGCCCCAGCATTTT. Protein: CASSLEGISNQPQHF. The V and J genes are TRBV7-9 and TRBJ1-5, with D perhaps matching TRBD1 (5 bases). The CDR3 sequence is 15 residues long. The V end lost 1 base, the J end lost 1 base, and 8 bases lay between the germline ends. Germline values: CDR1 SEHNR, CDR2 FQNEAQ (reference sequence).

The chain recombines TRBV7-9 with TRBJ2-1, with 11 bases lining up with TRBD2. With V trimmed by 5 bases and J by 4 bases, 4 bases remained unmatched. The V gene's germline CDR1 is SEHNR and CDR2 FQNEAQ (reference sequence). This CDR3 comprises 15 residues. For the CDR3, the DNA is TGTGCCAGCAGCCCTCGACTAGCGGGATACAATGAGCAGTTCTTC. Protein product: CASSPRLAGYNEQFF.